This entry describes one T cell receptor (beta chain). The data are from a study of PD-L1 blockade in urothelial cancer. Turning to the study itself: Twenty-five of the 29 patients were men with bladder-origin urothelial cancer. Peripheral blood specimens exhibited a median yield of about 140,000 T cells. Individuals in the cohort had been given 0 to 3 earlier chemotherapy regimens.

The CDR3 runs to 15 residues. CDR1 is SGHRS and CDR2 is YFSETQ in the germline V gene. The V and J ends lost 4 bases and 1 base, in that order; junction bases with no gene match: 4. As for time point: peripheral blood 6 weeks after treatment start. The study collected 1 to 8 samples per patient, pretreatment and on-treatment. Profiling relied on immunoSEQ multiplex PCR, and the TCRdb table lists in-frame clones only, not all of them. The sample shows 65,000 to 85,000 clones, under 95% of them seen only once. This receptor was identified in a woman aged 80 or older with urothelial cancer. The starting material was PBMCs, obtained around atezolizumab (anti-PD-L1) treatment. The chain uses TRBV5-1 and TRBJ2-3, with TRBD2 matching 9 bases. CDR3: CASSVGTSRTDTQYF. As DNA, the CDR3 is TGCGCCAGCAGCGTCGGGACTAGCCGCACAGATACGCAGTATTTT.